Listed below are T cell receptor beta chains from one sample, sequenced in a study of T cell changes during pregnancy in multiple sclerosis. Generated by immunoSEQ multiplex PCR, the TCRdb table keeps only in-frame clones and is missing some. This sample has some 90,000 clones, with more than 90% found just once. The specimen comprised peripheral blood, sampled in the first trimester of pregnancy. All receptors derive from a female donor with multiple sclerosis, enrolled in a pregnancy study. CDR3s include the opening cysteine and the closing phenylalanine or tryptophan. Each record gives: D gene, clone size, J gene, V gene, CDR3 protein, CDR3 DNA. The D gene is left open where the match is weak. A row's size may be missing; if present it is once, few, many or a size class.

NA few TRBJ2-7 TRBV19 CASSSRTVQSYEQYF TGTGCCAGTAGTTCGAGGACAGTCCAGTCCTACGAGCAGTACTTC
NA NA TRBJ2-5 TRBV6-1 CASSKDSKETQYF TGTGCCAGCAGTAAAGACAGTAAAGAGACCCAGTACTTC
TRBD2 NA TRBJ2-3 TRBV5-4 CASSLKTGGSTDTQYF TGTGCCAGCAGCTTGAAAACGGGAGGGAGCACAGATACGCAGTATTTT
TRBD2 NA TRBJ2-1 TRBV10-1 CASSRRLAGYNEQFF TGCGCCAGCAGTAGGAGACTAGCGGGTTACAATGAGCAGTTCTTC
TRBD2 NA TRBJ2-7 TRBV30 CAWRLAGGSYEQYF TGTGCCTGGAGACTAGCGGGAGGGTCCTACGAGCAGTACTTC
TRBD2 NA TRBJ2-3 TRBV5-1 CASSSGLAGVISTDTQYF TGCGCCAGCAGCTCCGGACTAGCGGGAGTTATAAGCACAGATACGCAGTATTTT
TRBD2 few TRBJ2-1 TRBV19 CASSRTSGRGYNEQFF TGTGCCAGTAGCCGAACTAGCGGGAGGGGGTACAATGAGCAGTTCTTC
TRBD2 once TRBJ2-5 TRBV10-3 CAIRGTSGQETQYF TGTGCCATCAGGGGGACTAGCGGCCAAGAGACCCAGTACTTC
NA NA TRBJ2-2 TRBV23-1 CASSRQAGELFF TGCGCCAGCAGTCGACAGGCCGGGGAGCTGTTTTTT
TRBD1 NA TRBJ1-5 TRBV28 CASKRGDRAGQPQHF TGTGCCAGCAAACGTGGCGACAGGGCAGGGCAGCCCCAGCATTTT
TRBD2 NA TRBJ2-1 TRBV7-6 CASSQGLASYNEQFF TGTGCCAGCAGCCAGGGACTAGCTTCCTACAATGAGCAGTTCTTC
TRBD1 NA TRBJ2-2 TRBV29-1 CSVYPGQGYGELFF TGCAGCGTATATCCGGGACAGGGGTACGGGGAGCTGTTTTTT
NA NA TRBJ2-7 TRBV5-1 CASSREGGYEQYF TGCGCCAGCAGCAGAGAAGGGGGTTACGAGCAGTACTTC
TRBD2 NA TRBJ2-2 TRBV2 CASRGTSGPLGELFF TGTGCCAGCAGGGGGACTAGCGGACCACTCGGGGAGCTGTTTTTT
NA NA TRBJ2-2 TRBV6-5 CASRTGTRNTGELFF TGTGCCAGCAGAACCGGGACACGGAACACCGGGGAGCTGTTTTTT
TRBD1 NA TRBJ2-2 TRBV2 CASKDRERVGELFF TGTGCCAGTAAGGACAGGGAAAGGGTCGGGGAGCTGTTTTTT
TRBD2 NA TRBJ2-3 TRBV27 CASSLSTGLAGLNTQYF TGTGCCAGCAGTTTATCGACGGGACTAGCGGGATTGAATACGCAGTATTTT
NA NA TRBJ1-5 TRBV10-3 CAISRREGDQPQHF TGTGCCATCAGTCGCAGGGAGGGGGATCAGCCCCAGCATTTT
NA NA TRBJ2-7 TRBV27 CASSPGSRSYEQYF TGTGCCAGCAGTCCGGGATCGCGGTCCTACGAGCAGTACTTC
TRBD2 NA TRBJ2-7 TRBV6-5 CASSLAGGPYEQYF TGTGCCAGCAGTCTAGCGGGAGGGCCCTACGAGCAGTACTTC
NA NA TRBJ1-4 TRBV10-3 CAISEGGSTNEKLFF TGTGCCATCAGTGAAGGGGGTTCAACTAATGAAAAACTGTTTTTT
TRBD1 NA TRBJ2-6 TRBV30 CALTLADRVWHSGANVLTF TGTGCCTTGACCTTGGCAGACAGGGTCTGGCACTCTGGGGCCAACGTCCTGACTTTC
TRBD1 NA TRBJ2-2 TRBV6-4 CASRMTGGAAGELFF TGTGCCAGCAGAATGACAGGGGGCGCCGCCGGGGAGCTGTTTTTT
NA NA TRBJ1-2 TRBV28 CASSPVGGYGYTF TGTGCCAGCAGCCCAGTCGGGGGCTATGGCTACACCTTC
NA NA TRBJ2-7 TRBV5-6 CASSSGTFSYEQYF TGTGCCAGCAGCTCCGGGACATTTTCCTACGAGCAGTACTTC
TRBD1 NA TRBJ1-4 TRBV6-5 CASSRGQGRKLFF TGTGCCAGCAGTAGGGGACAGGGCAGAAAACTGTTTTTT
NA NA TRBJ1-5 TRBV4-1 CASSQDLGGVGNNQPQHF TGCGCCAGCAGCCAAGATCTAGGGGGGGTCGGGAACAATCAGCCCCAGCATTTT
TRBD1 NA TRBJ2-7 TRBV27 CASGQGAAYEQYF TGTGCCAGCGGACAGGGGGCAGCCTACGAGCAGTACTTC
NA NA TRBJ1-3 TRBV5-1 CASSLVAAESGNTIYF TGCGCCAGCAGCTTGGTTGCAGCGGAAAGTGGAAACACCATATATTTT
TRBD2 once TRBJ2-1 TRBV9 CASSGGLAKGNEQFF TGTGCCAGCAGCGGGGGACTAGCGAAGGGGAATGAGCAGTTCTTC
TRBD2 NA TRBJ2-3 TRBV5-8 CASSHRRLAGVLDTQYF TGTGCCAGCAGTCACAGACGACTAGCGGGAGTATTAGATACGCAGTATTTT
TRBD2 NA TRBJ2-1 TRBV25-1 CASSDSGRAPYNEQFF TGTGCCAGCAGTGATAGCGGGAGGGCCCCCTACAATGAGCAGTTCTTC
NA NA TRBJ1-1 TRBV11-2 CASSAIRGADTEAFF TGTGCCAGCAGCGCTATCAGGGGCGCGGACACTGAAGCTTTCTTT
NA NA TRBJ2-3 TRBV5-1 CASSLVLGDTDTQYF TGCGCCAGCAGCTTGGTTTTAGGGGACACAGATACGCAGTATTTT
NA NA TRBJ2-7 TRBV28 CASSLSPYEQYF TGTGCCAGCAGTTTAAGCCCCTACGAGCAGTACTTC
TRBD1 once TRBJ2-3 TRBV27 CASSLGWDREADTQYF TGTGCCAGCAGTTTAGGGTGGGACAGGGAAGCAGATACGCAGTATTTT
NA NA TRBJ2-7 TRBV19 CASSSGLGYEQYF TGTGCCAGTAGTAGCGGACTGGGCTACGAGCAGTACTTC
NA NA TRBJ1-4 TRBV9 CASSEQGPNEKLFF TGTGCCAGCAGCGAACAGGGCCCTAATGAAAAACTGTTTTTT
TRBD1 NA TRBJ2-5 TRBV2 CASSEALDRGVQETQYF TGTGCCAGCAGTGAAGCCCTTGACAGGGGGGTCCAAGAGACCCAGTACTTC
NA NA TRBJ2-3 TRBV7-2 CASRGASSTDTQYF TGTGCCAGCAGAGGGGCCTCTAGCACAGATACGCAGTATTTT
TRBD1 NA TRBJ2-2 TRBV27 CASSLFGQGAGELFF TGTGCCAGCAGTTTATTCGGACAGGGGGCCGGGGAGCTGTTTTTT
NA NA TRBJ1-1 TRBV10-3 CAIGSGLTTPLEAFF TGTGCCATCGGGTCAGGGCTTACAACGCCCCTCGAAGCTTTCTTT
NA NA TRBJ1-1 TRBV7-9 CASSLGPFTEAFF TGTGCCAGCAGCTTAGGGCCCTTCACTGAAGCTTTCTTT
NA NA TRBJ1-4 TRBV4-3 CASSPVETAPYNEKLFF TGCGCCAGCAGCCCAGTCGAGACAGCACCTTATAATGAAAAACTGTTTTTT
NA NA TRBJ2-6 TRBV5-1 CASSAWAFSGANVLTF TGCGCCAGCAGTGCTTGGGCCTTCTCTGGGGCCAACGTCCTGACTTTC
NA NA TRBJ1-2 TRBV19 CASAEQGLDGYTF TGTGCCAGCGCCGAACAGGGTCTAGATGGCTACACCTTC
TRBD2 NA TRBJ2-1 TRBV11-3 CASSPRLAGGPSEQFF TGTGCCAGCAGCCCGCGGCTAGCGGGAGGGCCCAGTGAGCAGTTCTTC
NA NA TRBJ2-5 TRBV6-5 CASSYDGQARGTQYF TGTGCCAGCAGTTACGACGGACAAGCCAGAGGGACCCAGTACTTC
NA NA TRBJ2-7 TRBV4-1 CASSIQGSDYEQYF TGCGCCAGCTCGATACAGGGAAGTGACTACGAGCAGTACTTC
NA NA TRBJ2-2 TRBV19 CASSPLSGNTGELFF TGTGCCAGTAGTCCCCTCTCGGGGAACACCGGGGAGCTGTTTTTT
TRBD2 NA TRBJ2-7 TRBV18 CASSPRTSGAYEQYF TGTGCCAGCTCACCACGGACTAGCGGGGCCTACGAGCAGTACTTC
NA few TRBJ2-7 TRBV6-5 CASSYSRVTEQYF TGTGCCAGCAGTTACTCGAGGGTCACCGAGCAGTACTTC
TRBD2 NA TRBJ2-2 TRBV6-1 CASSILAGDPGELFF TGTGCCAGCAGTATACTAGCGGGAGACCCCGGGGAGCTGTTTTTT
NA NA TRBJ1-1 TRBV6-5 CASSFSQWNTEAFF TGTGCCAGCAGTTTCTCTCAGTGGAACACTGAAGCTTTCTTT
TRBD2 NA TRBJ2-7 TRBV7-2 CASSDPSGTIEQYF TGTGCCAGCAGCGACCCCAGCGGGACTATCGAGCAGTACTTC
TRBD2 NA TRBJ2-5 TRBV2 CASRGLAGAAGETQYF TGTGCCAGCAGGGGACTAGCGGGAGCAGCAGGCGAGACCCAGTACTTC
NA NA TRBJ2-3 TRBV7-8 CASSSQRALTDTQYF TGTGCCAGCAGCTCCCAGCGGGCCCTCACAGATACGCAGTATTTT